A single sample is the source of the 17 T cell receptor beta chains below, sequenced in a study of Ad26.COV2.S vaccination and SARS-CoV-2 variants. Clones were read by immunoSEQ multiplex PCR, and TCRdb kept only the in-frame ones, dropping some. The sample yields about 430,000 clones, over 75% seen once. Regarding treatment: some 20 received Ad26.COV2.S at low or high dose, single or two shots; 5 received placebo; per-sample allocation not given. It was on day 63 after the first vaccine or placebo injection that samples were taken. Source: peripheral blood, taken in a trial of Ad26.COV2.S vaccine versus placebo. These receptors came from a person aged 18-60 years who received the Ad26.COV2.S COVID-19 vaccine or a placebo.

The table lists this clone with a count of one. The rearrangement joins TRBV20-1 to TRBJ2-3; D is possibly TRBD2 (5 bases). Germline lookup yields CDR1 DFQATT and CDR2 SNEGSKA (reference sequence). The CDR3 is made up of 14 amino acids. V lost 3 bases, J lost 3 bases, and 13 bases lay in between. CDR3 DNA sequence: TGCAGTGCTAGTAAGCGGAGCGAGACAGATACGCAGTATTTT. It codes for CSASKRSETDTQYF.

V usage is TRBV3-1 (or the pseudogene TRBV3-2) and J usage is TRBJ2-5, with TRBD2 matching over 10 bases. The germline V gene has CDR1 LGHDT and CDR2 YNNKEL (reference sequence). With 7 bases clipped from V and 0 bases from J, the junction kept 8 bases outside the gene matches. This CDR3 has 16 residues. The CDR3 coding sequence is TGTGCCAGCACCCGCAGGACTAGCGGAGACCAAGAGACCCAGTACTTC. It translates to CASTRRTSGDQETQYF.

This chain uses TRBV27 with TRBJ1-5; 7 bases align to TRBD1. The CDR3 sequence is 15 residues long. The V gene end was trimmed by 6 bases and the J gene end by 0 bases; junction bases not matched to a gene: 5. CDR1 is MNHEY, CDR2 SMNVEV, per germline (reference sequence). In nucleotides, the CDR3 is TGTGCCAGCAGGACAGGGACCTTTAGCAATCAGCCCCAGCATTTT. Translated: CASRTGTFSNQPQHF.

The V and J genes are TRBV7-6 and TRBJ2-1; TRBD1 is a possible D gene (6 bases). The V end was cut by 2 bases, the J end by 1 base, with 9 bases between. Germline CDR1 and CDR2: SGHVS and FNYEAQ. There are 15 residues in the CDR3. The CDR3 loop reads CASSLLGTSYNEQFF. The CDR3 DNA sequence: TGTGCCAGCAGCTTACTGGGGACATCCTACAATGAGCAGTTCTTC.

CDR3 residues: CASSTDRGLRGYTF. The CDR3 bases are TGTGCCAGTAGTACGGACAGGGGGCTGCGAGGCTACACCTTC. The chain joins TRBV19 to TRBJ1-2; 11 bases agree with TRBD1. The trim removed 4 bases at V and 8 bases at J, leaving 6 bases unmatched. The CDR3 length is 14 residues. Per the germline V gene, CDR1 is LNHDA and CDR2 is SQIVND (reference sequence).

The chain links TRBV9 to TRBJ2-5; D is unresolved. Trimming pared 0 bases from V and 2 bases from J, leaving 5 bases between. The CDR3 runs 13 residues. The germline CDR1 and CDR2 sequences are SGDLS and YYNGEE. The CDR3 protein is CASSVVPQETQYF. CDR3 DNA: TGTGCCAGCAGCGTAGTACCACAAGAGACCCAGTACTTC.

V usage is TRBV4-3 and J usage is TRBJ2-1; D unresolved. Germline V lookup: CDR1 LGHNA, CDR2 YSLEER. The CDR3 is made up of 14 amino acids. V was cut by 3 bases and J by 8 bases, with 14 bases left in between. The CDR3 spells CASSQKLGTHEQFF. CDR3 DNA sequence: TGCGCCAGCAGCCAGAAGCTAGGTACCCATGAGCAGTTCTTC.

CDR3 protein: CASSPGYGYTF. The CDR3 bases are TGTGCCAGCAGCCCCGGCTATGGCTACACCTTC. The genes are TRBV28 and TRBJ1-2; D gene unclear. Per germline, CDR1 MDHEN and CDR2 SYDVKM. The V end was cut by 6 bases, the J end by 4 bases, with 6 bases between. The CDR3 has 11 residues.

This sequence joins TRBV6-5 and TRBJ1-4; 7 positions match TRBD1. J gave up 7 bases and V 0 bases, and 2 bases lay outside the gene matches. Germline CDR1 MNHEY, CDR2 SVGAGI. The CDR3 runs to 14 residues. CDR3 in amino acids: CASSYSGGGEKLFF. The DNA of the CDR3 is TGTGCCAGCAGTTACTCAGGGGGCGGTGAAAAACTGTTTTTT.

About this clone: Other DNA sequences of this sample code for an identical CDR3. This chain links TRBV5-1 with TRBJ1-1; the D is unclear. Trimming removed 0 bases from V and 8 bases from J, with 8 bases in between. This CDR3 comprises 12 residues. Germline values: CDR1 SGHRS, CDR2 YFSETQ. The CDR3: CASSLEGAEAFF. Written as DNA, the CDR3 is TGCGCCAGCAGCTTGGAGGGCGCCGAAGCTTTCTTT.

The J gene is TRBJ2-1, the V gene TRBV10-3; 7 bases fit TRBD1. V dropped 4 bases and J dropped 10; count of bases not matched to a gene: 10. Germline values: CDR1 ENHRY, CDR2 SYGVKD. The CDR3 contains 14 residues. In nucleotides, the CDR3 is TGTGCCATCAGTGGGGACAGTTCCAGGGGGGAGCAGTTCTTC. It specifies CAISGDSSRGEQFF.

The chain has TRBV19 and TRBJ2-2; 7 positions match TRBD1. CDR1 is LNHDA and CDR2 is SQIVND in the germline V gene (reference sequence). The CDR3 consists of 15 residues. V dropped 7 bases and J dropped 2; count of bases not matched to a gene: 7. The CDR3 DNA follows: TGTGCCAGTACCCCGACAGGGCTAAACACCGGGGAGCTGTTTTTT. It yields the protein CASTPTGLNTGELFF.

J is TRBJ2-1 and V is TRBV5-8; 7 nucleotides align to TRBD1. V gave up 6 bases and J gave up 9 bases; unmatched junction bases: 6. Germline assignment: CDR1 SGHTS and CDR2 YDEGEE. CDR3 length equals 12 residues. The CDR3, as DNA: TGTGCCAGCACCCTAGACAGGGTTGAGCAGTTCTTC. Its protein is CASTLDRVEQFF. Combining the CDR3 with reference TRBV5-8 and TRBJ2-1 gives the whole variable domain EAGVTQSPTHLIKTRGQQATLRCSPISGHTSVYWYQQALGLGLQFLLWYDEGEERNRGNFPPRFSGRQFPNYSSELNVNALELEDSALYLCASTLDRVEQFFGPGTRLTVL.

This clone was seen a single time. V usage is TRBV13 and J usage is TRBJ1-2; no clear D gene. Germline values: CDR1 PRHDT, CDR2 FYEKMQ (reference sequence). Trimming pared 1 base from V and 5 bases from J, leaving 5 bases between. This CDR3 has 12 amino acids. In DNA, the CDR3 is TGTGCCAGCAGCTTAGACGTGTATGGCTACACCTTC. It specifies CASSLDVYGYTF.

CDR3 region: CASRQGNGNTEAFF. The CDR3 DNA follows: TGTGCCAGCAGACAGGGGAATGGGAACACTGAAGCTTTCTTT. This rearrangement joins TRBV6-5 to TRBJ1-1; 7 bases line up with TRBD1. V shed 6 bases, J shed 1 base, and the junction held 5 bases outside the gene matches. Germline-derived CDR1 and CDR2 are MNHEY and SVGAGI. The CDR3 is 14 residues long.

The CDR3 is CASSLNRYEQYF. DNA for the CDR3: TGTGCCAGCAGCCTAAACCGATACGAGCAGTACTTC. V usage is TRBV3-1 (or the pseudogene TRBV3-2) and J usage is TRBJ2-7; unclear D gene. V was cut by 4 bases and J by 4 bases, with 8 bases left in between. The CDR3 consists of 12 residues. Germline values: CDR1 LGHDT, CDR2 YNNKEL (reference sequence).

V is TRBV7-2 and J is TRBJ1-5; possibly TRBD1 for D (5 bases). The CDR3 has 14 residues. From germline, CDR1 is SGHTA and CDR2 FQGNSA. The V end lost 5 bases, the J end lost 9 bases, and 17 bases lay between the germline ends. This chain's CDR3 is CASSPGRGESPQHF. DNA of the CDR3: TGTGCCAGCAGCCCAGGACGGGGGGAGTCGCCCCAGCATTTT.